This T cell receptor (beta chain) is drawn from a study of blood T cell repertoires in COVID-19. Study as a whole: Sources were T cells, B-cell-depleted T cells, or PBMCs; the material itself was cDNA or gDNA.

Sequenced by immunoSEQ multiplex PCR; TCRdb stores in-frame clones only, minus some. The table records around 180,000 clones, about 82% of them present only once. CDR1 is MNHEY, CDR2 SMNVEV, per germline (reference sequence). V shed 3 bases, J shed 4 bases, and the junction held 11 bases outside the gene matches. The CDR3 is 16 amino acids. The sample taken for sequencing was peripheral blood. J is TRBJ2-7 and V is TRBV27; 8 bases line up with TRBD2. The TCR was taken from a woman aged 25 to 39 with acute or convalescent COVID-19. The CDR3 region is CASSFSAILAGYEQYF. The CDR3 DNA reads as TGTGCCAGCAGTTTTTCGGCGATCCTAGCGGGTTACGAGCAGTACTTC.